The 3 T cell receptor beta chains reported below all come from one sample, sequenced in a study of long-term antiretroviral therapy in people with HIV. Investigators performed immunoSEQ version v3.0 at survey level. Generated by immunoSEQ multiplex PCR, the TCRdb table keeps only in-frame clones and is missing some. The sample lists roughly 15,000 clones; about nine tenths were seen once. Sequencing used unsorted PBMCs, obtained 0.6 years after starting antiretroviral therapy. The receptors derive from a woman aged 35 to 49 with HIV.

This chain joins TRBV7-9 and TRBJ1-1, with D tentatively TRBD1 (6 bases). The CDR3 has 13 amino acids. V was clipped by 9 bases and J by 8 bases, with 19 bases between them. Germline lookup yields CDR1 SEHNR and CDR2 FQNEAQ (reference sequence). DNA of the CDR3: TGTGCCAGTAAACAGGTTAACCAGGGGGAAGCTTTCTTT. Its protein product is CASKQVNQGEAFF.

This clone came up once. The gene calls are TRBV19 and TRBJ1-5, with a weak D call TRBD1 (5 bases). The V end was cut by 10 bases, the J end by 0 bases, with 10 bases between. Per germline, CDR1 LNHDA and CDR2 SQIVND (reference sequence). This CDR3 comprises 13 residues. The DNA for the CDR3 is TGTGCCACGGTAGGGGTTAGCAATCAGCCCCAGCATTTT. Amino acid sequence: CATVGVSNQPQHF.

The chain employs TRBV7-8 and TRBJ2-4; TRBD1 matches at 10 bases. The CDR3 covers 16 residues. V was pared by 5 bases and J by 7 bases, with 11 bases of the junction left unmatched. Germline loops: CDR1 SGHVS, CDR2 FQNEAQ. DNA of the CDR3: TGTGCCAGCAGCGCCCCGGGACAGGGGTACGAGAACATTCAGTACTTC. Amino acids: CASSAPGQGYENIQYF.